The 19 T cell receptor beta chains listed next were all sequenced from one sample in a study of T cell responses to AZD1222 COVID-19 vaccine. Sequencing was performed with immunoSEQ multiplex PCR; in TCRdb, only in-frame clones are kept and a portion is missing. This table holds approximately 100,000 clones, 90% found once. Source: peripheral blood, taken on day 0 of AZD1222 vaccination. These receptors came from an adult in good health.

This chain joins TRBV3-1 (or the pseudogene TRBV3-2) and TRBJ1-1; D ambiguous. V was cut by 4 bases and J by 1 base, with 4 bases left in between. Germline CDR1 LGHDT, CDR2 YNNKEL (reference sequence). This CDR3 is built from 12 residues. The CDR3 DNA sequence: TGTGCCAGCAGCCCGGGGAACACTGAAGCTTTCTTT. This encodes CASSPGNTEAFF.

This clone has just one count. This chain joins TRBV2 and TRBJ1-4, with D perhaps TRBD1 (6 bases). Trimming cost V 4 bases and J 4 bases, with 10 bases left between them. Germline loops: CDR1 SNHLY, CDR2 FYNNEI. The CDR3 contains 14 residues. Here the CDR3 DNA reads TGTGCCAGCAGTGCGACAGGAATTAATGAAAAACTGTTTTTT. This sequence encodes CASSATGINEKLFF.

This clone was picked up one time. This chain connects TRBV6-4 to TRBJ1-1, with D unclear. The germline V gene has CDR1 MRHNA and CDR2 SNTAGT. This CDR3 contains 12 residues. V was shortened by 10 bases and J by 1 base, with 10 bases between the two germline ends. The CDR3 reads CATATRNTEAFF. The CDR3 DNA sequence: TGTGCCACCGCCACACGGAACACTGAAGCTTTCTTT.

The count of this clone is one. The chain couples TRBV5-1 to TRBJ1-2, with 7 bases aligning to TRBD1. V was pared by 0 bases and J by 2 bases, with 1 base of the junction left unmatched. The CDR3 is made up of 14 amino acids. Germline V gene lookup returns CDR1 SGHRS and CDR2 YFSETQ. CDR3 residues: CASSLDRGNYGYTF. The CDR3 nucleotides are TGCGCCAGCAGCTTGGACAGGGGAAACTATGGCTACACCTTC. Full variable domain (remainder filled in from reference TRBV5-1 and TRBJ1-2): KAGVTQTPRYLIKTRGQQVTLSCSPISGHRSVSWYQQTPGQGLQFLFEYFSETQRNKGNFPGRFSGRQFSNSRSEMNVSTLELGDSALYLCASSLDRGNYGYTFGSGTRLTVV.

The rearrangement uses TRBV10-3 and TRBJ1-2; perhaps TRBD1 as D (6 bases). The germline gives CDR1 ENHRY, CDR2 SYGVKD. V lost 4 bases to trimming and J lost 0 bases, with 15 bases between them. The CDR3 is made up of 16 amino acids. Here the CDR3 DNA reads TGTGCCATCAGTGGCGAACAGGGTCGAGCTAACTATGGCTACACCTTC. It specifies CAISGEQGRANYGYTF.

V usage is TRBV10-3 and J usage is TRBJ1-1; D might be TRBD1 (6 bases). Per the germline V gene, CDR1 is ENHRY and CDR2 is SYGVKD. The CDR3 covers 12 residues. Trimming pared 9 bases from V and 6 bases from J, leaving 14 bases between. The CDR3 is CAMGGQGPEAFF. CDR3 coding DNA: TGTGCCATGGGGGGGCAGGGTCCTGAAGCTTTCTTT.

A single count supports this clone. This sequence joins TRBV6-5 and TRBJ1-1; 8 bases agree with TRBD1. J lost 5 bases, V lost 2 bases, and 7 bases had no gene match. Germline V gene sequence: CDR1 MNHEY, CDR2 SVGAGI. The CDR3 is 15 amino acids. CDR3 region: CASSYAGTGQTEAFF. For the CDR3, the DNA is TGTGCCAGCAGTTACGCCGGGACAGGTCAAACTGAAGCTTTCTTT.

This chain uses TRBV6-5 with TRBJ1-5; possibly TRBD1 for D (5 bases). The CDR3 spans 13 residues. Per germline, CDR1 MNHEY and CDR2 SVGAGI. V was trimmed by 6 bases and J by 7 bases, leaving 13 bases between them. The CDR3 here is CASRPDRDQPQHF. The DNA of the CDR3 is TGTGCCAGCAGACCGGACCGGGACCAGCCCCAGCATTTT.

The gene calls are TRBV7-9 and TRBJ1-3; D might be TRBD1 (6 bases). Trimming removed 1 base at V and 4 bases at J, with 11 bases between. Germline V gene lookup returns CDR1 SEHNR and CDR2 FQNEAQ (reference sequence). This CDR3 has 15 amino acids. CDR3 sequence reads: CASSLVLGAGNTIYF. CDR3 nucleotide sequence: TGTGCCAGCAGCTTAGTGCTGGGGGCAGGAAACACCATATATTTT. The full variable domain, with the rest looked up from reference TRBV7-9 and TRBJ1-3, is DTGVSQNPRHKITKRGQNVTFRCDPISEHNRLYWYRQTLGQGPEFLTYFQNEAQLEKSRLLSDRFSAERPKGSFSTLEIQRTEQGDSAMYLCASSLVLGAGNTIYFGEGSWLTVV.

This clone is termed medium-sized (0.01 to 0.1%). This chain links TRBV7-6 with TRBJ2-2, with unresolved D. The CDR3 consists of 12 residues. Trimming pared 6 bases from V and 1 base from J, leaving 3 bases between. Germline lookup yields CDR1 SGHVS and CDR2 FNYEAQ. The CDR3 coding sequence is TGTGCCAGCAGGTTGAACACCGGGGAGCTGTTTTTT. This encodes CASRLNTGELFF.

The V call is TRBV30, the J call TRBJ1-6; tentative D call: TRBD1 (6 bases). Per germline, CDR1 GTSNPN and CDR2 SVGIG (reference sequence). The length of the CDR3 is 12 residues. Trimming pared 3 bases from V and 10 bases from J, leaving 10 bases between. The DNA of the CDR3 is TGTGCCTGGAGGGGGGCTCGCTCACCCCTCCACTTT. Amino acid sequence: CAWRGARSPLHF.

The rearrangement joins TRBV27 to TRBJ1-4; D remains ambiguous. Trimming stripped 0 bases from V and 6 bases from J, with 11 bases between. Germline assignment: CDR1 MNHEY and CDR2 SMNVEV (reference sequence). The CDR3 is 15 amino acids. The CDR3 protein is CASSLSARGDEKLFF. Here the CDR3 DNA reads TGTGCCAGCAGTTTATCGGCGCGAGGCGATGAAAAACTGTTTTTT.

This chain uses TRBV11-2 with TRBJ2-7; possibly TRBD1 or TRBD2 for D (6 bases each). V lost 0 bases, J lost 4 bases, and 13 bases lay in between. The germline gives CDR1 SGHAT, CDR2 FQNNGV. The CDR3 is made up of 15 amino acids. CDR3 nucleotides: TGTGCCAGCAGCTTAGAGAACGGGGGCTATTACGAGCAGTACTTC. It specifies CASSLENGGYYEQYF.

The sample holds one count of this clone. V gene TRBV15 combines with J gene TRBJ1-1; D is perhaps TRBD1 (5 bases). This CDR3 is built from 18 residues. Trimming pared 0 bases from V and 0 bases from J, leaving 17 bases between. Germline values: CDR1 LNHNV, CDR2 YYDKDF (reference sequence). The CDR3 nucleotides read TGTGCCACCAGCAGAGATCTTCAGGGTATGATTATGAACACTGAAGCTTTCTTT. This encodes CATSRDLQGMIMNTEAFF. The complete variable domain, with remaining parts taken from reference TRBV15 and TRBJ1-1, reads DAMVIQNPRYQVTQFGKPVTLSCSQTLNHNVMYWYQQKSSQAPKLLFHYYDKDFNNEADTPDNFQSRRPNTSFCFLDIRSPGLGDTAMYLCATSRDLQGMIMNTEAFFGQGTRLTVV.

The rearrangement joins TRBV2 to TRBJ1-2; tentatively, D is TRBD1 (5 bases). Trimming left V 3 bases short and J 2 bases short, with 13 bases between. The CDR3 runs 15 residues. From germline, CDR1 is SNHLY and CDR2 FYNNEI. CDR3 in DNA: TGTGCCAGCAGTGAGGCGGGACGTTCGAACTATGGCTACACCTTC. Its translation is CASSEAGRSNYGYTF. The whole variable domain, remainder taken from reference TRBV2 and TRBJ1-2, is EPEVTQTPSHQVTQMGQEVILRCVPISNHLYFYWYRQILGQKVEFLVSFYNNEISEKSEIFDDQFSVERPDGSNFTLKIRSTKLEDSAMYFCASSEAGRSNYGYTFGSGTRLTVV.

CDR3 residues: CASSLAFYGEQFF. For the CDR3, the DNA is TGTGCCAGCAGCTTGGCCTTCTATGGTGAGCAGTTCTTC. The rearrangement uses TRBV5-4 and TRBJ2-1; no firm D call. This CDR3 comprises 13 residues. The V end lost 0 bases, the J end lost 9 bases, and 10 bases lay between the germline ends. CDR1 and CDR2 (germline): SGHNT, YYREEE (reference sequence).

The gene calls are TRBV4-1 and TRBJ1-5, with D hard to call. The CDR3 is 15 residues long. Germline lookup yields CDR1 MGHRA and CDR2 YSYEKL. Trimming removed 0 bases at V and 0 bases at J, with 6 bases between. In DNA, the CDR3 is TGCGCCAGCAGCCAAGATGTGCATAGCAATCAGCCCCAGCATTTT. This gives the protein CASSQDVHSNQPQHF.

The rearrangement uses TRBV5-1 and TRBJ2-3; TRBD1 matches 10 bases. The CDR3 has 15 residues. CDR1 is SGHRS and CDR2 is YFSETQ in the germline V gene. Trimming took 0 bases from V and 4 from J; bases not matched to a gene: 2. This CDR3 is CASSLAGQGSDTQYF. The CDR3 DNA reads TGCGCCAGCAGCTTGGCGGGACAGGGGTCAGATACGCAGTATTTT. Using reference TRBV5-1 and TRBJ2-3 for the parts outside the CDR3, the full variable domain is KAGVTQTPRYLIKTRGQQVTLSCSPISGHRSVSWYQQTPGQGLQFLFEYFSETQRNKGNFPGRFSGRQFSNSRSEMNVSTLELGDSALYLCASSLAGQGSDTQYFGPGTRLTVL.

J is TRBJ1-5 and V is TRBV5-8; D might be TRBD1 (6 bases). Germline V CDR1 and CDR2: SGHTS, YDEGEE. V lost 4 bases, J lost 0 bases, and 11 bases lay in between. This CDR3 has 15 amino acids. CDR3 coding DNA: TGTGCCAGCAGCCGCGGACAGTATAGCAATCAGCCCCAGCATTTT. Translated: CASSRGQYSNQPQHF.